This entry features one T cell receptor beta chain sequence. Treatment reported: around 19 received Ad26.COV2.S at low or high dose, single or two shots; 5 received placebo; per-sample allocation not given. The samples were gathered on day 63 after the first injection of vaccine or placebo. This adult donor, from Boston, was 18-55 years old. Its platform was an Ad26 vector, and its expressed antigen was Wuhan-strain SARS-CoV-2 spike. The data belong to a study of Ad26.COV2.S vaccination and SARS-CoV-2 variants. For the study at large: Vaccine-arm donor from the placebo-controlled COV1001 Ad26.COV2.S trial.

Repertoires were generated with immunoSEQ multiplex PCR, while TCRdb's copy carries only in-frame clones and drops some. The table includes around 300,000 clones, under 90% detected once. Deletions cut 2 bases from V and 5 bases from J, with 13 bases between. The CDR3 is 15 amino acids. Per germline, CDR1 SGHNT and CDR2 YYREEE (reference sequence). The receptor was derived from a person aged 18-65 years who received the Ad26.COV2.S COVID-19 vaccine or a placebo. This specimen consisted of peripheral blood, obtained in a trial of Ad26.COV2.S vaccine versus placebo. The J gene is TRBJ2-2, the V gene TRBV5-4, with D possibly called TRBD1 or TRBD2 (5 bases each). The CDR3 is CASSFGTRTTGELFF. In nucleotides, the CDR3 is TGTGCCAGCAGCTTCGGGACGAGAACTACCGGGGAGCTGTTTTTT.